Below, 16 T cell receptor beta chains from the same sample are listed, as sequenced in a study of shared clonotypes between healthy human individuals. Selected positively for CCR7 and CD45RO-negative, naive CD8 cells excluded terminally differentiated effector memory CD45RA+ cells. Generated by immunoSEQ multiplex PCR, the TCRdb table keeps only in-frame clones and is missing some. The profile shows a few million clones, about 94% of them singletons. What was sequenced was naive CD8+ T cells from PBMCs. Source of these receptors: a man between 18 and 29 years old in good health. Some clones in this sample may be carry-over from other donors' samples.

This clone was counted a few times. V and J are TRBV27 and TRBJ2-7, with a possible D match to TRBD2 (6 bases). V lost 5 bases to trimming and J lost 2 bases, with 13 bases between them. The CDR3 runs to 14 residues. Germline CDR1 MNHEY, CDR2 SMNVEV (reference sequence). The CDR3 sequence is CASSPRLVPYEQYF. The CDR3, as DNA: TGTGCCAGCAGTCCCCGACTAGTCCCCTACGAGCAGTACTTC.

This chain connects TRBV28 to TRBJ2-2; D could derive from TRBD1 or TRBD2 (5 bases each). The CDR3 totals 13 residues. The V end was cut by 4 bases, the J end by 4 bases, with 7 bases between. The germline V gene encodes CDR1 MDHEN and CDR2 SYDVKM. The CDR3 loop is CASSSGTTGELFF. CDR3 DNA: TGTGCCAGCAGTTCTGGGACCACCGGGGAGCTGTTTTTT.

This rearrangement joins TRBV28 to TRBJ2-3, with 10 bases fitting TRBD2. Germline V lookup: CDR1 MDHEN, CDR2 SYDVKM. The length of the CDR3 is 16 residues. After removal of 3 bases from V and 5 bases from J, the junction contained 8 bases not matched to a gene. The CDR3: CASSFPSSGRKDTQYF. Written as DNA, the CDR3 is TGTGCCAGCAGTTTCCCTAGTAGCGGGAGGAAAGATACGCAGTATTTT. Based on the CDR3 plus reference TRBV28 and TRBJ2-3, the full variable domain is DVKVTQSSRYLVKRTGEKVFLECVQDMDHENMFWYRQDPGLGLRLIYFSYDVKMKEKGDIPEGYSVSREKKERFSLILESASTNQTSMYLCASSFPSSGRKDTQYFGPGTRLTVL.

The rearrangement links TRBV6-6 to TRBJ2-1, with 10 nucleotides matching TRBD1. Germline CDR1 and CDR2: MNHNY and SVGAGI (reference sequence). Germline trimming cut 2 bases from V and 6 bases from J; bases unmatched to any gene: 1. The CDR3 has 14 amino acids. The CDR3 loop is CASSYGTGANEQFF. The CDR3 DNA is TGTGCCAGCAGTTACGGGACAGGGGCCAATGAGCAGTTCTTC.

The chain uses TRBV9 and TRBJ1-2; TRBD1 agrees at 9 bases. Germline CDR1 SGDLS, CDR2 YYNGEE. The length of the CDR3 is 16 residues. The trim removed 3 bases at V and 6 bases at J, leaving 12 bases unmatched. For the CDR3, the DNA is TGTGCCAGCAGCGGGACAGGGGTCCAAGGGGGGCATGGCTACACCTTC. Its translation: CASSGTGVQGGHGYTF.

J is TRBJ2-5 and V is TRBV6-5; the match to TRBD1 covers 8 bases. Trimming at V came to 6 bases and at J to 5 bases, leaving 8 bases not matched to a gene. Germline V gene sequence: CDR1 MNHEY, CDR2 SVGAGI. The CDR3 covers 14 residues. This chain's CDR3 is CASRKTGGWETQYF. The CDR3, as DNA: TGTGCCAGCAGGAAAACAGGGGGATGGGAGACCCAGTACTTC.

In DNA, the CDR3 is TGCGCCAGCAGCCAAGATCCCGGGACAGGGCTATCCTACGAGCAGTACTTC. It encodes CASSQDPGTGLSYEQYF. The V gene is TRBV4-3, the J gene TRBJ2-7, with 9 bases lining up with TRBD1. Germline lookup yields CDR1 LGHNA and CDR2 YSLEER. V shed 0 bases and J 1 base; nucleotides not matched to a gene: 7. The CDR3 runs to 17 residues.

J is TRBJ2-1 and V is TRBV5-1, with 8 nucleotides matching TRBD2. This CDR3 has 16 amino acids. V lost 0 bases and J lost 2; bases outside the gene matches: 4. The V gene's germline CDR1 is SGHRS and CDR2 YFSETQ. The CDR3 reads CASSLAGLGPYNEQFF. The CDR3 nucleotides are TGCGCCAGCAGCTTGGCGGGACTAGGCCCCTACAATGAGCAGTTCTTC.

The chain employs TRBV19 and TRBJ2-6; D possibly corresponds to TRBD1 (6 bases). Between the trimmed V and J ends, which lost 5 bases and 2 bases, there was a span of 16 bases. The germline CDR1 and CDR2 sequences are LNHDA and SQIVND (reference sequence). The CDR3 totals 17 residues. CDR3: CASSLHPTGTGANVLTF. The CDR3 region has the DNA TGTGCCAGTAGTCTCCACCCCACAGGGACTGGGGCCAACGTCCTGACTTTC.

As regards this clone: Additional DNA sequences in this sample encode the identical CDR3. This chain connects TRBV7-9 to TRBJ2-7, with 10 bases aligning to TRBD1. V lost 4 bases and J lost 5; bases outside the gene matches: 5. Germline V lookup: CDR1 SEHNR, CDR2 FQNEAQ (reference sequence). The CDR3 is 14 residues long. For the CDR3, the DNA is TGTGCCAGCAGCTCCCGGGACAGGGGAGACGAGCAGTACTTC. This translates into CASSSRDRGDEQYF.

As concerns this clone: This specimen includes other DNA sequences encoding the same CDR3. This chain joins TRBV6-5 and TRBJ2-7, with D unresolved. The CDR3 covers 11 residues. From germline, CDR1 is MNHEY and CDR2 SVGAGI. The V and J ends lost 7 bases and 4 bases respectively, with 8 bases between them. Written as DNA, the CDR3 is TGTGCCAGCACCCTTGGTTACGAGCAGTACTTC. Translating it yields CASTLGYEQYF.

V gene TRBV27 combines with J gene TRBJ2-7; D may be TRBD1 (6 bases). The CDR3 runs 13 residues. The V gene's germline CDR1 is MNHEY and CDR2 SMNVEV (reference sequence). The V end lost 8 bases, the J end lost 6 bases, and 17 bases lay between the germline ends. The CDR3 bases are TGTGCCAGCGGTCCTCTGACAGGATTCGAGCAGTACTTC. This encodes CASGPLTGFEQYF.

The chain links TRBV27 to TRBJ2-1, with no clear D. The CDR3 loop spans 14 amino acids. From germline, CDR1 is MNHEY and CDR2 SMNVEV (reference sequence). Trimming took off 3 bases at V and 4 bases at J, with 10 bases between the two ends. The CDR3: CASSLQLRYNEQFF. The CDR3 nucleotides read TGTGCCAGCAGTTTGCAGTTACGGTACAATGAGCAGTTCTTC.

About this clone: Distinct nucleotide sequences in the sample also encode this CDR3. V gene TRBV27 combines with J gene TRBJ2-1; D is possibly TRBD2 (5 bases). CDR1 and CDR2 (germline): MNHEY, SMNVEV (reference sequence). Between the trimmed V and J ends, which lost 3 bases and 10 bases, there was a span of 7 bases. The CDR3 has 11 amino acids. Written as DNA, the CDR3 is TGTGCCAGCAGTTTCGGGGTCGAGCAGTTCTTC. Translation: CASSFGVEQFF.

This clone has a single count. For the CDR3, the DNA is TGTGCCAGCAGCGGTGGTACTCTCGGGGCCAACGTCCTGACTTTC. It encodes CASSGGTLGANVLTF. The chain is built from TRBV9 and TRBJ2-6; no definite D call. The CDR3 is 15 residues long. Trimming shortened V by 3 bases and J by 4 bases, and 11 bases separated the two germline ends. Germline-derived CDR1 and CDR2 are SGDLS and YYNGEE.

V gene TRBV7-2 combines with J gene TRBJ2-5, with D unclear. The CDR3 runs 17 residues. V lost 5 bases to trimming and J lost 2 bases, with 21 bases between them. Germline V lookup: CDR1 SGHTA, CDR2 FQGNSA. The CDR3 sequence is CASSAGYALLGQETQYF. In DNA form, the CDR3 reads TGTGCCAGCAGCGCCGGCTACGCATTGTTGGGGCAAGAGACCCAGTACTTC.